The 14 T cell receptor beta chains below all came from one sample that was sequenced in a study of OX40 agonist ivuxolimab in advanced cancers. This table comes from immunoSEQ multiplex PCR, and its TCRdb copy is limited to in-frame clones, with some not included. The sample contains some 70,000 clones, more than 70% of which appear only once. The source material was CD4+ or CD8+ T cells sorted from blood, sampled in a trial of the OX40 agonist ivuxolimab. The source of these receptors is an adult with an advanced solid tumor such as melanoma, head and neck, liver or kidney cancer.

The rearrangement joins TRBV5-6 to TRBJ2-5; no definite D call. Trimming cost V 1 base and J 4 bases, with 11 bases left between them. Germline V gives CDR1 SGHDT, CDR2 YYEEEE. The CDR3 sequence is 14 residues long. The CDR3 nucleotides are TGTGCCAGCAGCTTGTTCCTAGGGCGAGAGACCCAGTACTTC. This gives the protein CASSLFLGRETQYF.

CDR3 coding DNA: TGTGCCAGCAGTGATGGCAGGGGCTATGGCTACACCTTC. Protein: CASSDGRGYGYTF. The chain combines TRBV2 with TRBJ1-2; tentative D call: TRBD1 (6 bases). This CDR3 has 13 residues. V gave up 3 bases and J gave up 4 bases, with 9 bases separating them. Germline CDR1 reads SNHLY; CDR2 reads FYNNEI.

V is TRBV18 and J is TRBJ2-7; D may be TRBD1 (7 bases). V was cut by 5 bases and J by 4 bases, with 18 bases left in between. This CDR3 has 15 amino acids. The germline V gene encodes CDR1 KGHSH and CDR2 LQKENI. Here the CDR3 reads CASSKGGTVPYEQYF. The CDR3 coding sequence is TGTGCCAGCTCAAAAGGGGGGACAGTACCTTACGAGCAGTACTTC.

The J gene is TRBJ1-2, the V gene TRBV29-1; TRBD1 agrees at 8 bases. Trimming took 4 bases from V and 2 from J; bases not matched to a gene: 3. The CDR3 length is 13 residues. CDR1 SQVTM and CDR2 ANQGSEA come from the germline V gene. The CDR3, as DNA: TGCAGCGTTGGCTCAGGGGGCAACTATGGCTACACCTTC. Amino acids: CSVGSGGNYGYTF.

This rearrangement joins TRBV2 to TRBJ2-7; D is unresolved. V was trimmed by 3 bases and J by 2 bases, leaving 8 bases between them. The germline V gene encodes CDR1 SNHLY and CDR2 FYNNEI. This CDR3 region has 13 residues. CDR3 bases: TGTGCCAGCAGTGATGTGTTCCCCTACGAGCAGTACTTC. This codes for CASSDVFPYEQYF.

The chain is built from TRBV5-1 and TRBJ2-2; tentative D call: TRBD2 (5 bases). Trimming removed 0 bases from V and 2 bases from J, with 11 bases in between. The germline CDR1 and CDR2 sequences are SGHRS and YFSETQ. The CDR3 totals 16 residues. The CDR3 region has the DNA TGCGCCAGCAGCTTGGCAGGCAGGACTAACACCGGGGAGCTGTTTTTT. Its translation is CASSLAGRTNTGELFF.

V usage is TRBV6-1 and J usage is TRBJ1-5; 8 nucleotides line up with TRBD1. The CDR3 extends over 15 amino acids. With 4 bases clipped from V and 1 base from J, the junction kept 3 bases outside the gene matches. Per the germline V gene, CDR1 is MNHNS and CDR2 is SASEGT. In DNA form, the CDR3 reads TGTGCCAGCAGTGGGACAGGGCAAAGCAATCAGCCCCAGCATTTT. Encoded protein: CASSGTGQSNQPQHF.

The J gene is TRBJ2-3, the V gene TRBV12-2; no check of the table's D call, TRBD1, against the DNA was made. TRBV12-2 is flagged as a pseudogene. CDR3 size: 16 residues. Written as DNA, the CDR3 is TGTGCAAGTCGCTTACCGGGACAGCCATGCACAGATACGCAGTATTTT. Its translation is CASRLPGQPCTDTQYF.

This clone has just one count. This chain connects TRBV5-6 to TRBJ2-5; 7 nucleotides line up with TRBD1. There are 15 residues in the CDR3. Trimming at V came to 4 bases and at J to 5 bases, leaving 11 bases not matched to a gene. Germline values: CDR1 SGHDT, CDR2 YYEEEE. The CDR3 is CASSAPVRGGETQYF. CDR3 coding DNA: TGTGCCAGCAGCGCCCCGGTGAGAGGGGGCGAGACCCAGTACTTC.

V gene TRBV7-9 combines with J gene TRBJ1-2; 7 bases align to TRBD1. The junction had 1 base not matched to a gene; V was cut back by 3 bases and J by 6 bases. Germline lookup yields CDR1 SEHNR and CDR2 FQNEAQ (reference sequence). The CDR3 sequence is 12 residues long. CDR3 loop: CASSFGQDGYTF. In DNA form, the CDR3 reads TGTGCCAGCAGCTTTGGACAGGATGGCTACACCTTC.

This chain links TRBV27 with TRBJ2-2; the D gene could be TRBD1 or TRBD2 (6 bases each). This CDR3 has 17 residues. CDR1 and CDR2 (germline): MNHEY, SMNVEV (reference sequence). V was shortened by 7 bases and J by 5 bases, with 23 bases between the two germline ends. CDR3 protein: CASTLSSGGLYTGELFF. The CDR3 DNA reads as TGTGCCAGCACCCTATCGTCCGGGGGCCTATATACCGGGGAGCTGTTTTTT.

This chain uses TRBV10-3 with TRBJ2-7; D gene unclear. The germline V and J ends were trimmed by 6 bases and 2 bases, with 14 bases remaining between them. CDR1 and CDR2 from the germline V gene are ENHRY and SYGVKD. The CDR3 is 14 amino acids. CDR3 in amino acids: CAISLTASAYEQYF. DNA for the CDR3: TGTGCCATCAGCCTAACCGCATCCGCCTACGAGCAGTACTTC.

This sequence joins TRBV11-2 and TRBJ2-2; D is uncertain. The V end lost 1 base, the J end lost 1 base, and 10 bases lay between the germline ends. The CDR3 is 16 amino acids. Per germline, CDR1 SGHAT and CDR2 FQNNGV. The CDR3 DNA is TGTGCCAGCAGCTTAGTCGGCCGGATGAACACCGGGGAGCTGTTTTTT. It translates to CASSLVGRMNTGELFF.

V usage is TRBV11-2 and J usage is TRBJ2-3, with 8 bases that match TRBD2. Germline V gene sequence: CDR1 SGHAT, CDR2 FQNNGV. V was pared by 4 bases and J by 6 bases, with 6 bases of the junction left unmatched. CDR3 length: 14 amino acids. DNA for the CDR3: TGTGCCAGCAGCTCCTTAGCGGGGCCGGATACGCAGTATTTT. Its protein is CASSSLAGPDTQYF.